This TCR beta chain is from a study of T cells after yellow fever vaccination. Study-level information: It was SMART-Seq v4 Ultra Low Input that prepared the fractions with low cell numbers.

This clonotype showed up just a few times. UMIs were added to TCR cDNA along with a universal primer site when it was made by 5'RACE template switching. TCRdb ran MiXCR on the 5' RACE reads and lists one entry per CDR3 protein. The table includes hundreds of thousands of distinct CDR3 sequences, 8.7% detected once. The CDR3 extends over 14 amino acids. The V end lost 7 bases, the J end lost 3 bases, and 15 bases lay between the germline ends. The germline gives CDR1 MNHNS, CDR2 SASEGT. The chain has TRBV6-1 and TRBJ1-2; TRBD1 is a possible D gene (5 bases). The sample here was PBMCs, taken on the day of the first yellow fever vaccination. This receptor was taken from a man aged 18-30 years who received the YFV17D yellow fever vaccine. The CDR3 loop reads CASIAGTADYGYTF. As DNA, the CDR3 is TGTGCCAGCATAGCCGGGACTGCGGACTATGGCTACACCTTC.